The present T cell receptor (beta chain) was sequenced within a study of cytomegalovirus exposure and HLA in healthy donors. PCR employed 60 Vbeta and 13 Jbeta primers. Assay: immunoSEQ multiplex PCR; the TCRdb copy retains only in-frame clones and omits some. The sample has some 120,000 clones; around 82% are singletons. Looked up from germline, CDR1 is SGHAT and CDR2 is FQNNGV. Trimming cost V 4 bases and J 2 bases, with 18 bases left between them. The CDR3 runs to 16 residues. Input material: PBMCs. This receptor was obtained from a male donor in good health and CMV-seropositive. V is TRBV11-2 and J is TRBJ2-7; TRBD2 might be the D (5 bases). CDR3 DNA: TGTGCCAGCAGCTACCCCGGGATTCCCCCCACCTACGAGCAGTACTTC. Its protein is CASSYPGIPPTYEQYF.